The 30 T cell receptor beta chains listed next were all sequenced from one sample in a study of control samples from healthy donors and cancer patients. Measured with immunoSEQ multiplex PCR; TCRdb has only the in-frame clones, and not every one. The sample table sets out about 200,000 clones. Sequenced input: blood. The receptors were gathered from a woman aged 25 to 39 in good health.

CDR3 DNA sequence: TGTGCCAGCAGCCCAACCAACAGGAACACTGAAGCTTTCTTT. Protein sequence: CASSPTNRNTEAFF. V usage is TRBV7-8 and J usage is TRBJ1-1; no firm D call. Germline-derived CDR1 and CDR2 are SGHVS and FQNEAQ. The V and J ends lost 5 bases and 1 base respectively, with 11 bases between them. This CDR3 has 14 amino acids.

The CDR3 sequence is CASSVGSSGGAGYTF. The CDR3, as DNA: TGTGCCAGCAGCGTAGGATCCTCAGGAGGAGCTGGCTACACCTTC. The V call is TRBV9, the J call TRBJ1-2, with D uncertain. The germline V gene encodes CDR1 SGDLS and CDR2 YYNGEE. The CDR3 is 15 amino acids. Trimming pared 0 bases from V and 7 bases from J, leaving 16 bases between.

The chain employs TRBV7-3 and TRBJ1-6; no clear D. The ends were cut back, 1 base at V and 4 bases at J, with 5 bases in the middle. Germline V gene sequence: CDR1 SGHTA, CDR2 FQGTGA. The CDR3 runs 14 residues. The CDR3 spells CASSLMPYNSPLHF. DNA for the CDR3: TGTGCCAGCAGCTTAATGCCTTATAATTCACCCCTCCACTTT.

V and J are TRBV28 and TRBJ1-5; a possible D gene is TRBD1 (6 bases). The V gene lost 1 base and the J gene lost 3 bases, with 13 bases spanning the gap. CDR1 and CDR2 (germline): MDHEN, SYDVKM. The CDR3 length is 16 residues. The CDR3 DNA sequence: TGTGCCAGCAGTTTATTAGGGGGAATGGACAATCAGCCCCAGCATTTT. Translation gives CASSLLGGMDNQPQHF.

V and J are TRBV7-3 and TRBJ2-3; D not certain. Trimming removed 0 bases at V and 0 bases at J, with 10 bases between. This CDR3 region has 16 residues. The germline V gene has CDR1 SGHTA and CDR2 FQGTGA. Here the CDR3 reads CASSLTSVRSTDTQYF. As DNA, the CDR3 is TGTGCCAGCAGCTTAACGTCGGTGCGGAGCACAGATACGCAGTATTTT.

The gene calls are TRBV5-1 and TRBJ2-3; TRBD1 or TRBD2 may be the D gene (5 bases each). CDR1 and CDR2 from the germline V gene are SGHRS and YFSETQ. This CDR3 contains 15 residues. V was pared by 3 bases and J by 6 bases, with 17 bases between. CDR3 sequence (DNA): TGCGCCAGCAGCTCGCGGACCATCAGGGAGGATACGCAGTATTTT. Translation gives CASSSRTIREDTQYF.

This rearrangement joins TRBV4-2 to TRBJ1-1, with D perhaps matching TRBD1 (5 bases). The germline V and J ends were trimmed by 4 bases and 4 bases, with 16 bases remaining between them. The CDR3 length is 15 residues. In germline, CDR1 is LGHNA, CDR2 YNFKEQ. DNA of the CDR3: TGTGCCAGCAGCCCCTTGGGACGGGAGGGCACTGAAGCTTTCTTT. Translation gives CASSPLGREGTEAFF.

The chain links TRBV11-3 to TRBJ1-4; TRBD1 is a possible D gene (6 bases). The CDR3 spans 15 residues. Trimming stripped 4 bases from V and 4 bases from J, with 13 bases between. Germline CDR1 SGHNT, CDR2 YENEEA. The CDR3: CASSCGTQSNEKLFF. As DNA, the CDR3 is TGTGCCAGCAGCTGCGGGACACAGAGTAATGAAAAACTGTTTTTT.

The chain carries TRBV7-2 and TRBJ1-2; 7 bases match TRBD1. The ends lost 2 bases at V and 8 bases at J; junction bases unmatched: 5. This CDR3 contains 13 residues. Per the germline V gene, CDR1 is SGHTA and CDR2 is FQGNSA. CDR3 coding DNA: TGTGCCAGCAGCTTAAGGAGGGGACAGGGCTACACCTTC. Residues: CASSLRRGQGYTF. Full variable domain (remainder filled in from reference TRBV7-2 and TRBJ1-2): GAGVSQSPSNKVTEKGKDVELRCDPISGHTALYWYRQSLGQGLEFLIYFQGNSAPDKSGLPSDRFSAERTGGSVSTLTIQRTQQEDSAVYLCASSLRRGQGYTFGSGTRLTVV.

The chain recombines TRBV6-6 with TRBJ1-2; 7 bases are shared with TRBD1. Trimming cost V 6 bases and J 7 bases; bases outside gene matches: 8. Germline V lookup: CDR1 MNHNY, CDR2 SVGAGI (reference sequence). The CDR3 length is 13 residues. CDR3 protein: CASSLGTALGYTF. The CDR3, as DNA: TGTGCCAGCAGCCTAGGGACAGCCCTTGGCTACACCTTC.

The chain uses TRBV7-9 and TRBJ2-7; no clear D. Germline CDR1 and CDR2: SEHNR and FQNEAQ (reference sequence). This CDR3 is 12 amino acids long. The V end was cut by 11 bases, the J end by 2 bases, with 13 bases between. CDR3 nucleotide sequence: TGTGCCCTCAGCGCAGGAACCTACGAGCAGTACTTC. It codes for CALSAGTYEQYF.

This chain joins TRBV18 and TRBJ1-2; the D gene is possibly TRBD1 (5 bases). Trimming removed 3 bases from V and 3 bases from J, with 11 bases in between. The CDR3 sequence is 14 residues long. Germline CDR1 is KGHSH and CDR2 is LQKENI. The CDR3 coding sequence is TGTGCCAGCTCACCCGGGGCGGATTACTATGGCTACACCTTC. Encoded protein: CASSPGADYYGYTF.

The CDR3 loop is CASGRGGNQPQHF. DNA of the CDR3: TGTGCCAGCGGAAGGGGAGGAAATCAGCCCCAGCATTTT. This chain uses TRBV2 with TRBJ1-5, with D possibly matching TRBD1 (5 bases). This CDR3 has 13 residues. The V and J ends lost 8 bases and 4 bases respectively, with 12 bases between them. Germline CDR1 reads SNHLY; CDR2 reads FYNNEI.

The V and J genes are TRBV28 and TRBJ2-7, with 7 bases that match TRBD1. The J segment lost 2 bases and the V segment lost 4 bases, leaving 8 bases of the junction unmatched. Per germline, CDR1 MDHEN and CDR2 SYDVKM. The CDR3 extends over 15 amino acids. CDR3 sequence (DNA): TGTGCCAGCAGTTCCCCCGGGACAGCTGCCTACGAGCAGTACTTC. Translated: CASSSPGTAAYEQYF.

This chain links TRBV19 with TRBJ1-5, with D unclear. This CDR3 is built from 11 residues. Germline V gene sequence: CDR1 LNHDA, CDR2 SQIVND (reference sequence). V was pared by 6 bases and J by 11 bases, with 11 bases between. As DNA, the CDR3 is TGTGCCAGTAGCGGTGAAGGGTCCCAGCATTTT. Protein sequence: CASSGEGSQHF.

The J gene is TRBJ1-4, the V gene TRBV5-1; 7 bases map to TRBD1. Per the germline V gene, CDR1 is SGHRS and CDR2 is YFSETQ. The V and J ends lost 4 bases and 5 bases, in that order; junction bases with no gene match: 5. This CDR3 contains 14 residues. CDR3 sequence reads: CASSLGQQNEKLFF. In DNA form, the CDR3 reads TGCGCCAGCAGCCTGGGACAGCAAAATGAAAAACTGTTTTTT.

The J gene is TRBJ1-3, the V gene TRBV3-1 (or the pseudogene TRBV3-2), with TRBD1 as a possible D gene (5 bases). Per the germline V gene, CDR1 is LGHDT and CDR2 is YNNKEL (reference sequence). Trimming pared 0 bases from V and 3 bases from J, leaving 12 bases between. The CDR3 covers 16 residues. The CDR3 loop reads CASSQEWGLGGNTIYF. The CDR3 DNA reads as TGTGCCAGCAGCCAAGAATGGGGACTGGGTGGAAACACCATATATTTT.

The chain combines TRBV5-4 with TRBJ1-6, with unresolved D. The CDR3 spans 16 residues. V was clipped by 4 bases and J by 0 bases, with 11 bases between them. Germline values: CDR1 SGHNT, CDR2 YYREEE (reference sequence). The CDR3 loop is CASSLGGTSYNSPLHF. The CDR3 DNA is TGTGCCAGCAGCCTAGGAGGTACCTCCTATAATTCACCCCTCCACTTT.

The CDR3 loop is CASSLFGTSGGYEQYF. In DNA form, the CDR3 reads TGTGCCAGCAGCTTATTCGGGACTAGCGGGGGATACGAGCAGTACTTC. The chain has TRBV7-2 and TRBJ2-7; 14 bases line up with TRBD2. Germline V lookup: CDR1 SGHTA, CDR2 FQGNSA. The CDR3 has 16 residues. Trimming took 2 bases from V and 4 from J; bases not matched to a gene: 4.

V and J are TRBV12-3 or TRBV12-4 and TRBJ1-2; D is possibly TRBD1 (6 bases). The V end lost 3 bases, the J end lost 6 bases, and 11 bases lay between the germline ends. The CDR3 extends over 13 amino acids. The CDR3 bases are TGTGCCAGCAGTTTGGGGGGGCTCAATGGCTACACCTTC. Its protein is CASSLGGLNGYTF.

V is TRBV20-1 and J is TRBJ2-5, with 7 positions matching TRBD2. This CDR3 comprises 15 residues. Losses at the gene ends were 3 bases for V and 6 bases for J; bases not matched to a gene: 13. Germline V CDR1 and CDR2: DFQATT, SNEGSKA (reference sequence). CDR3 sequence reads: CSASPGQGGEKTQYF. CDR3 coding DNA: TGCAGTGCTAGTCCTGGGCAGGGAGGGGAAAAGACCCAGTACTTC.

The chain recombines TRBV5-1 with TRBJ2-2, with 9 positions matching TRBD2. Germline V gives CDR1 SGHRS, CDR2 YFSETQ. This CDR3 region has 16 residues. The junction had 9 bases not matched to a gene; V was cut back by 4 bases and J by 5 bases. Here the CDR3 DNA reads TGCGCCAGCAGCCGGTCCGCTAGCGGGGTTACCGGGGAGCTGTTTTTT. Protein sequence: CASSRSASGVTGELFF.

The chain uses TRBV5-6 and TRBJ1-2; possibly TRBD1 for D (6 bases). Trimming cost V 7 bases and J 0 bases, with 16 bases left between them. The CDR3 is 15 amino acids. Germline CDR1 reads SGHDT; CDR2 reads YYEEEE. CDR3 nucleotides: TGTGCCAGCGACCTAGGGGGGTATACTAACTATGGCTACACCTTC. This gives the protein CASDLGGYTNYGYTF.

The rearrangement links TRBV28 to TRBJ1-2; unclear D gene. CDR1 is MDHEN, CDR2 SYDVKM, per germline. V was pared by 1 base and J by 5 bases, with 14 bases between. The CDR3 is 15 residues long. The CDR3 here is CASSLSLGFLYGYTF. The CDR3 DNA reads as TGTGCCAGCAGTTTATCTTTGGGGTTCTTGTATGGCTACACCTTC.

The rearrangement joins TRBV13 to TRBJ2-3; perhaps TRBD2 as D (6 bases). V was shortened by 3 bases and J by 4 bases, with 11 bases between the two germline ends. Germline-derived CDR1 and CDR2 are PRHDT and FYEKMQ (reference sequence). There are 14 residues in the CDR3. The chain's CDR3 is CASSLRGVPDTQYF. The CDR3 DNA reads as TGTGCCAGCAGCTTGCGGGGAGTCCCAGATACGCAGTATTTT.

The V and J genes are TRBV5-7 and TRBJ2-7; no reliable D call. TRBV5-7 is classed as an ORF, of uncertain function. Trimming cost V 3 bases and J 2 bases, with 6 bases left between them. This CDR3 region has 12 residues. CDR3 in DNA: TGTGCCAGCAGCTCGGACGCCTACGAGCAGTACTTC. Translating it yields CASSSDAYEQYF.

The chain joins TRBV5-1 to TRBJ1-2; D is undetermined. Germline V gene data show CDR1 as SGHRS and CDR2 as YFSETQ. The CDR3 contains 13 residues. V was cut by 2 bases and J by 7 bases, with 12 bases left in between. CDR3 sequence: CASSFEGKAGYTF. In DNA, the CDR3 is TGCGCCAGCAGCTTTGAAGGGAAAGCTGGCTACACCTTC.

The chain has TRBV28 and TRBJ1-3, with TRBD1 matching 9 bases. The trim removed 8 bases at V and 6 bases at J, leaving 11 bases unmatched. The CDR3 has 15 amino acids. Looked up from germline, CDR1 is MDHEN and CDR2 is SYDVKM. The CDR3 DNA sequence: TGTGCCAGCGGCCGGGACAGGGTCTTGCAAAACACCATATATTTT. Amino acids: CASGRDRVLQNTIYF.

The V and J genes are TRBV5-4 and TRBJ2-7, with 9 bases fitting TRBD1. Germline CDR1 and CDR2: SGHNT and YYREEE (reference sequence). Germline trimming cut 7 bases from V and 0 bases from J; bases unmatched to any gene: 11. The CDR3 extends over 16 amino acids. The CDR3 loop reads CASAQSGTGSSYEQYF. Written as DNA, the CDR3 is TGTGCCAGCGCCCAATCAGGGACAGGGAGCTCCTACGAGCAGTACTTC.

J is TRBJ1-5 and V is TRBV6-5; D unresolved. The V end lost 6 bases, the J end lost 3 bases, and 15 bases lay between the germline ends. This CDR3 is 15 amino acids long. Germline V gene sequence: CDR1 MNHEY, CDR2 SVGAGI. Here the CDR3 reads CASRSGTRDNQPQHF. In DNA, the CDR3 is TGTGCCAGCAGAAGCGGCACGCGCGACAATCAGCCCCAGCATTTT.